One sample yielded the 17 T cell receptor beta chains listed below, sequenced in a study of blood T cell repertoires in COVID-19. Using immunoSEQ multiplex PCR, the repertoire was profiled, and TCRdb retains in-frame clones only, with some absent. Altogether 110,000 to 150,000 clones are present, about 80% being singletons, with the ten largest covering about 3.5%. The sample taken for sequencing was peripheral blood. These receptors all stem from an older man who had recovered from COVID-19.

The V and J genes are TRBV6-2 or TRBV6-3 and TRBJ2-3; no clear D. With 1 base removed from V and 0 bases from J, the gap between germline ends came to 11 bases. The CDR3 consists of 16 residues. Germline V gene data show CDR1 as MNHEY and CDR2 as SVGEGT. CDR3 coding DNA: TGTGCCAGCAGTTACTTTCCAGGAACTAGCACAGATACGCAGTATTTT. It yields the protein CASSYFPGTSTDTQYF.

The rearrangement uses TRBV4-3 and TRBJ1-5; 10 nucleotides line up with TRBD1. J gave up 6 bases and V 4 bases, and 6 bases lay outside the gene matches. The CDR3 is made up of 15 amino acids. Germline V gives CDR1 LGHNA, CDR2 YSLEER. CDR3 in amino acids: CASSRDRGVFQPQHF. The CDR3 coding sequence is TGCGCCAGCAGCCGGGACAGGGGAGTTTTTCAGCCCCAGCATTTT.

V is TRBV5-1 and J is TRBJ2-7; 9 bases are a match to TRBD2. Germline trimming cut 0 bases from V and 4 bases from J; bases unmatched to any gene: 5. This CDR3 is 15 amino acids long. The germline V gene has CDR1 SGHRS and CDR2 YFSETQ. The CDR3 here is CASSLGIAGVYEQYF. The CDR3 DNA reads TGCGCCAGCAGCTTGGGGATAGCGGGAGTTTACGAGCAGTACTTC.

The chain couples TRBV4-1 to TRBJ1-1; D uncertain. Germline CDR1 and CDR2: MGHRA and YSYEKL. V was shortened by 2 bases and J by 1 base, with 8 bases between the two germline ends. This CDR3 is 14 amino acids long. The CDR3 sequence: CASSQFRQNTEAFF. The DNA of the CDR3 is TGCGCCAGCAGCCAATTTAGACAGAACACTGAAGCTTTCTTT.

The genes are TRBV18 and TRBJ1-2; 9 nucleotides line up with TRBD1. Per the germline V gene, CDR1 is KGHSH and CDR2 is LQKENI. The V and J ends lost 4 bases and 0 bases, in that order; junction bases with no gene match: 15. This CDR3 region has 19 residues. The CDR3 loop is CASSLRTGAALRANYGYTF. The DNA for the CDR3 is TGTGCCAGCTCACTCCGGACAGGGGCGGCCCTTCGAGCTAACTATGGCTACACCTTC.

V and J are TRBV7-2 and TRBJ2-1; TRBD1 matches 7 bases. CDR1 is SGHTA, CDR2 FQGNSA, per germline. The V segment lost 3 bases and the J segment 6 bases; nucleotides outside the gene matches: 11. The CDR3 extends over 16 amino acids. CDR3: CASSFPGGVYANEQFF. The CDR3 DNA reads TGTGCCAGCAGCTTTCCAGGGGGAGTTTATGCCAATGAGCAGTTCTTC.

The chain carries TRBV10-2 and TRBJ2-1; D unresolved. Trimming shortened V by 3 bases and J by 4 bases, and 4 bases separated the two germline ends. The CDR3 is 12 amino acids. The germline CDR1 and CDR2 sequences are WSHSY and SAAADI. The CDR3 loop reads CASSDLYNEQFF. The DNA of the CDR3 is TGCGCCAGCAGTGACCTGTACAATGAGCAGTTCTTC.

The sample holds a few counts of this clone. The CDR3 region has the DNA TGTGCCAGCGTGAGAGACTTCAGCTCTGGAAACACCATATATTTT. The encoded protein is CASVRDFSSGNTIYF. The rearrangement uses TRBV6-5 and TRBJ1-3; D not resolved. V gave up 8 bases and J gave up 0 bases, with 14 bases separating them. This CDR3 region has 15 residues. Germline V gene sequence: CDR1 MNHEY, CDR2 SVGAGI.

The chain carries TRBV6-6 and TRBJ1-5; 10 nucleotides match TRBD1. The germline CDR1 and CDR2 sequences are MNHNY and SVGAGI (reference sequence). Trimming took 5 bases from V and 7 from J; bases not matched to a gene: 8. This CDR3 is 15 amino acids long. CDR3 coding DNA: TGTGCCAGCAGTGACCGACAGGGGGCGAGGCAGCCCCAGCATTTT. This sequence encodes CASSDRQGARQPQHF.

This chain links TRBV7-9 with TRBJ2-7, with a possible D match to TRBD2 (5 bases). CDR3 length: 14 residues. CDR1 is SEHNR, CDR2 FQNEAQ, per germline (reference sequence). Between the trimmed V and J ends, which lost 4 bases and 2 bases, there was a span of 12 bases. DNA of the CDR3: TGTGCCAGCAGCTATCGGGAACCCCCCTACGAGCAGTACTTC. Its translation: CASSYREPPYEQYF.

The DNA for the CDR3 is TGCGCCAGCAGCTGGGCCGGGACACCTCCCTACAATGAGCAGTTCTTC. It translates to CASSWAGTPPYNEQFF. The chain recombines TRBV5-1 with TRBJ2-1; possible D gene TRBD1, 6 bases. Trimming removed 3 bases at V and 2 bases at J, with 15 bases between. CDR3 size: 16 residues. CDR1 SGHRS and CDR2 YFSETQ come from the germline V gene.

The chain uses TRBV7-2 and TRBJ1-1; 8 nucleotides align to TRBD1. V lost 5 bases to trimming and J lost 0 bases; unmatched junction nucleotides: 11. This CDR3 is 17 amino acids long. Germline CDR1 is SGHTA and CDR2 is FQGNSA. The CDR3 coding sequence is TGTGCCAGCAGCCCCTGGACAGGGTGGGGAATGAACACTGAAGCTTTCTTT. This gives the protein CASSPWTGWGMNTEAFF.

V usage is TRBV30 and J usage is TRBJ2-2, with 11 bases lining up with TRBD1. J gave up 10 bases and V 5 bases, and 12 bases lay outside the gene matches. The CDR3 contains 15 residues. From germline, CDR1 is GTSNPN and CDR2 SVGIG (reference sequence). CDR3 bases: TGTGCCTGGGCCCGTGGACAGGGGGCCTTGGTGGAGCTGTTTTTT. The encoded protein is CAWARGQGALVELFF.

This clone showed up just a few times. Other DNA sequences in this specimen translate into the identical CDR3. The chain carries TRBV15 and TRBJ1-4, with TRBD1 identical over 10 bases. Trimming removed 3 bases from V and 3 bases from J; junction bases left unmatched: 10. The CDR3 loop spans 18 amino acids. Looked up from germline, CDR1 is LNHNV and CDR2 is YYDKDF (reference sequence). DNA for the CDR3: TGTGCCACCAGCAGCCCCCCGGGACAGGGGATCCCTAATGAAAAACTGTTTTTT. Its protein product is CATSSPPGQGIPNEKLFF. Full variable domain (outside the CDR3, taken from reference TRBV15 and TRBJ1-4): DAMVIQNPRYQVTQFGKPVTLSCSQTLNHNVMYWYQQKSSQAPKLLFHYYDKDFNNEADTPDNFQSRRPNTSFCFLDIRSPGLGDTAMYLCATSSPPGQGIPNEKLFFGSGTQLSVL.

The chain uses TRBV3-1 (or the pseudogene TRBV3-2) and TRBJ1-4; 8 positions match TRBD1. CDR3 length: 14 amino acids. Germline CDR1 is LGHDT and CDR2 is YNNKEL (reference sequence). The trim removed 4 bases at V and 5 bases at J, leaving 3 bases unmatched. Here the CDR3 DNA reads TGTGCCAGCAGCCGACGGACAGGGAATGAAAAACTGTTTTTT. It codes for CASSRRTGNEKLFF.

This chain's CDR3 is CASSKGCRQPNSPLHF. The CDR3 region has the DNA TGTGCCAGCAGCAAAGGTTGCCGACAACCGAATTCACCCCTCCACTTT. J is TRBJ1-6 and V is TRBV21-1; TRBD1 is the table's D call, not checked against the DNA. TRBV21-1 is a pseudogene. CDR3 length: 16 amino acids.

The rearrangement uses TRBV5-4 and TRBJ2-2; 7 nucleotides align to TRBD2. Germline CDR1 reads SGHNT; CDR2 reads YYREEE (reference sequence). V trimming: 4 bases; J trimming: 2 bases; junction bases outside the gene matches: 5. This CDR3 region has 15 residues. The CDR3 DNA follows: TGTGCCAGCAGCGGGACTACCACTAACACCGGGGAGCTGTTTTTT. Translated, it gives CASSGTTTNTGELFF.